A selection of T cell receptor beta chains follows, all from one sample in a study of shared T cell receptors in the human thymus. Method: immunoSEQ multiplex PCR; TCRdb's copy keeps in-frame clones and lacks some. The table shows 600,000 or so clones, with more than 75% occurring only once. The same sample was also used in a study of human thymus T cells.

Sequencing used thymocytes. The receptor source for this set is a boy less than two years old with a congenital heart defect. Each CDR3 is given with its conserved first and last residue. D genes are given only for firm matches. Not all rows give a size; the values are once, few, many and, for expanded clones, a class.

CDR3: CASSQGTSLPNEQFF; DNA: TGCGCCAGCAGCCAGGGGACTAGCCTTCCGAATGAGCAGTTCTTC; V: TRBV4-3; length: 15; size: -; D: TRBD2; J: TRBJ2-1
CDR3: CASSPLRLAGAQEQFF; DNA: TGCGCCAGCAGTCCACTGAGACTAGCGGGAGCTCAAGAGCAGTTCTTC; V: TRBV23-1; length: 16; size: once; D: TRBD2; J: TRBJ2-1
CDR3: CASSRKEWTSGGKRGGTGELFF; DNA: TGCGCCAGCAGCCGTAAAGAATGGACTAGCGGGGGGAAAAGAGGTGGCACCGGGGAGCTGTTTTTT; V: TRBV4-1; length: 22; size: once; D: TRBD2; J: TRBJ2-2
CDR3: CASRKGLRYTDTQYF; DNA: TGTGCCAGCAGAAAGGGACTACGCTACACAGATACGCAGTATTTT; V: TRBV25-1; length: 15; size: -; D: TRBD2; J: TRBJ2-3
CDR3: CASSIGGTGTYEQYF; DNA: TGTGCCAGTAGTATCGGGGGGACAGGGACCTACGAGCAGTACTTC; V: TRBV19; length: 15; size: few; D: TRBD1; J: TRBJ2-7
CDR3: CASGSGMNTEAFF; DNA: TGTGCTAGTGGTTCAGGGATGAACACTGAAGCTTTCTTT; V: TRBV12-5; length: 13; size: -; D: -; J: TRBJ1-1
CDR3: CASSPGVAQYSYEQYF; DNA: TGTGCCAGCAGCCCGGGGGTAGCGCAATACTCCTACGAGCAGTACTTC; V: TRBV7-2; length: 16; size: -; D: -; J: TRBJ2-7
CDR3: CASSDGANPYEQYF; DNA: TGCGCCAGCAGTGACGGAGCAAACCCCTACGAGCAGTACTTC; V: TRBV10-1; length: 14; size: -; D: -; J: TRBJ2-7
CDR3: CASSPKNGLAGDSEQFF; DNA: TGCGCCAGCAGCCCCAAAAACGGGCTAGCGGGAGACAGTGAGCAGTTCTTC; V: TRBV4-3; length: 17; size: -; D: TRBD2; J: TRBJ2-1
CDR3: CASSTRRDTEAFF; DNA: TGTGCCAGCAGCACCCGACGGGACACTGAAGCTTTCTTT; V: TRBV9; length: 13; size: -; D: -; J: TRBJ1-1
CDR3: CASSLGQGTPYEQYF; DNA: TGTGCCAGCAGTTTGGGACAGGGCACCCCCTACGAGCAGTACTTC; V: TRBV27; length: 15; size: -; D: TRBD1; J: TRBJ2-7
CDR3: CATSQRERTSGRNEQFF; DNA: TGTGCCACCAGCCAACGGGAAAGGACTAGCGGGCGGAATGAGCAGTTCTTC; V: TRBV15; length: 17; size: -; D: TRBD2; J: TRBJ2-1
CDR3: CASSSRLAGGRTDTQYF; DNA: TGTGCCAGCAGCTCCAGACTAGCGGGGGGGCGCACAGATACGCAGTATTTT; V: TRBV7-2; length: 17; size: -; D: TRBD2; J: TRBJ2-3
CDR3: CASSPPTSGGNTGELFF; DNA: TGTGCCAGCAGTCCGCCCACTAGCGGGGGGAACACCGGGGAGCTGTTTTTT; V: TRBV28; length: 17; size: -; D: TRBD2; J: TRBJ2-2
CDR3: CASLTDLWETQYF; DNA: TGTGCCAGTCTGACAGACCTCTGGGAGACCCAGTACTTC; V: TRBV2; length: 13; size: -; D: -; J: TRBJ2-5
CDR3: CASSQTSGGPPPDTQYF; DNA: TGTGCCAGCAGCCAAACTAGCGGGGGCCCTCCTCCGGATACGCAGTATTTT; V: TRBV4-2; length: 17; size: -; D: TRBD2; J: TRBJ2-3
CDR3: CASSGDRDSYEQYF; DNA: TGTGCCAGCAGTGGGGACAGGGACTCCTACGAGCAGTACTTC; V: TRBV6-1; length: 14; size: once; D: TRBD1; J: TRBJ2-7
CDR3: CASSFGQGTETQYF; DNA: TGTGCCAGCAGCTTCGGACAGGGGACAGAGACCCAGTACTTC; V: TRBV6-5; length: 14; size: -; D: TRBD1; J: TRBJ2-5
CDR3: CASSPPGSWSPLHF; DNA: TGTGCCAGCTCACCACCGGGCAGTTGGTCACCCCTCCACTTT; V: TRBV18; length: 14; size: -; D: -; J: TRBJ1-6
CDR3: CASSFTVEETQYF; DNA: TGCGCCAGCAGCTTCACTGTCGAAGAGACCCAGTACTTC; V: TRBV5-1; length: 13; size: once; D: -; J: TRBJ2-5
CDR3: CATSRARGDYEQYF; DNA: TGTGCCACCAGCAGAGCGAGAGGTGACTACGAGCAGTACTTC; V: TRBV15; length: 14; size: once; D: -; J: TRBJ2-7
CDR3: CASSLELAGGPGNEQFF; DNA: TGTGCCAGCAGCTTGGAACTTGCGGGAGGGCCGGGCAATGAGCAGTTCTTC; V: TRBV5-4; length: 17; size: -; D: TRBD2; J: TRBJ2-1
CDR3: CASSQDVGSVQGDYNEQFF; DNA: TGCGCCAGCAGCCAAGATGTTGGATCGGTGCAGGGGGACTACAATGAGCAGTTCTTC; V: TRBV4-1; length: 19; size: -; D: TRBD1; J: TRBJ2-1
CDR3: CASSQDSGRQGNQPQHF; DNA: TGTGCCAGCAGCCAAGATTCTGGCAGGCAAGGTAATCAGCCCCAGCATTTT; V: TRBV4-2; length: 17; size: -; D: -; J: TRBJ1-5
CDR3: CASRSGSLAGENTDTQYF; DNA: TGTGCCAGCAGATCTGGGTCGCTAGCGGGGGAAAACACAGATACGCAGTATTTT; V: TRBV7-2; length: 18; size: -; D: TRBD2; J: TRBJ2-3
CDR3: CASSRFRDPYLEAFF; DNA: TGTGCCAGCAGTCGTTTCAGGGATCCCTACCTTGAAGCTTTCTTT; V: TRBV28; length: 15; size: -; D: -; J: TRBJ1-1
CDR3: CTSSQDGTGATVNTEAFF; DNA: TGCACCAGCAGCCAAGATGGGACAGGGGCGACTGTCAACACTGAAGCTTTCTTT; V: TRBV1; length: 18; size: -; D: -; J: TRBJ1-1
CDR3: CASSPLIPGQKPYSNQPQHF; DNA: TGTGCCAGCAGTCCCCTCATTCCGGGACAGAAACCGTATAGCAATCAGCCCCAGCATTTT; V: TRBV27; length: 20; size: few; D: TRBD1; J: TRBJ1-5
CDR3: CASSQDVNGGGEKLFF; DNA: TGCGCCAGCAGCCAAGATGTTAACGGGGGTGGGGAAAAACTGTTTTTT; V: TRBV4-3; length: 16; size: -; D: -; J: TRBJ1-4
CDR3: CASSVGQRNQPQHF; DNA: TGTGCCAGTAGTGTGGGACAGAGGAATCAGCCCCAGCATTTT; V: TRBV19; length: 14; size: -; D: TRBD1; J: TRBJ1-5
CDR3: CASSPPDSPMEQYF; DNA: TGTGCCAGTAGTCCACCGGACTCTCCCATGGAGCAGTACTTC; V: TRBV19; length: 14; size: few; D: -; J: TRBJ2-7
CDR3: CASGGERAPTTEQFF; DNA: TGTGCTAGTGGTGGGGAGAGGGCGCCAACGACTGAGCAGTTCTTC; V: TRBV12-5; length: 15; size: -; D: -; J: TRBJ2-1
CDR3: CASSLAGLASGASYEQYF; DNA: TGTGCCAGCAGCTTAGCCGGCCTGGCTAGCGGGGCCTCCTACGAGCAGTACTTC; V: TRBV11-2; length: 18; size: -; D: TRBD2; J: TRBJ2-7
CDR3: CASSFRGSSYEQYF; DNA: TGTGCCAGCAGTTTTAGGGGAAGCTCCTACGAGCAGTACTTC; V: TRBV27; length: 14; size: -; D: -; J: TRBJ2-7
CDR3: CSASGQYF; DNA: TGCAGTGCTAGCGGGCAGTACTTC; V: TRBV20-1; length: 8; size: -; D: -; J: TRBJ2-7
CDR3: CASSLEGNGYTF; DNA: TGTGCCAGCAGCTTGGAGGGGAATGGCTACACCTTC; V: TRBV5-6; length: 12; size: few; D: -; J: TRBJ1-2
CDR3: CASSPTVYGYTF; DNA: TGTGCCAGCAGTCCTACAGTCTATGGCTACACCTTC; V: TRBV28; length: 12; size: -; D: -; J: TRBJ1-2
CDR3: CASSYVDYEAFF; DNA: TGTGCCAGCAGTTACGTGGACTATGAAGCTTTCTTT; V: TRBV6-6; length: 12; size: -; D: -; J: TRBJ1-1
CDR3: CASSLRGQGGETQYF; DNA: TGTGCCAGCAGCCTCCGGGGACAGGGCGGGGAGACCCAGTACTTC; V: TRBV25-1; length: 15; size: -; D: TRBD1; J: TRBJ2-5
CDR3: CASSTGTGPYEQYF; DNA: TGTGCCAGCAGCACCGGGACAGGGCCCTACGAGCAGTACTTC; V: TRBV27; length: 14; size: once; D: TRBD1; J: TRBJ2-7
CDR3: CASSDEDRGNTIYF; DNA: TGTGCCAGCAGTGATGAGGACAGGGGAAACACCATATATTTT; V: TRBV2; length: 14; size: -; D: TRBD1; J: TRBJ1-3
CDR3: CASSRTSGKHEQYF; DNA: TGCGCCAGCAGTAGGACTAGCGGGAAGCACGAGCAGTACTTC; V: TRBV5-1; length: 14; size: -; D: TRBD2; J: TRBJ2-7
CDR3: CASSEGETGRYGYTF; DNA: TGTGCCAGCAGTGAAGGGGAGACAGGGCGCTATGGCTACACCTTC; V: TRBV6-1; length: 15; size: -; D: TRBD1; J: TRBJ1-2
CDR3: CAISEYMNTEAFF; DNA: TGTGCCATCAGTGAATATATGAACACTGAAGCTTTCTTT; V: TRBV10-3; length: 13; size: -; D: -; J: TRBJ1-1
CDR3: CASSLGEDRGRNTEAFF; DNA: TGTGCCAGCAGTTTAGGAGAAGACAGGGGCCGGAACACTGAAGCTTTCTTT; V: TRBV27; length: 17; size: -; D: TRBD1; J: TRBJ1-1
CDR3: CASSESHGRETAHYNEQFF; DNA: TGTGCCAGCAGTGAAAGTCATGGGCGGGAGACAGCTCACTACAATGAGCAGTTCTTC; V: TRBV2; length: 19; size: -; D: TRBD2; J: TRBJ2-1
CDR3: CASSEMSGLISYEQYF; DNA: TGTGCCAGCAGTGAAATGTCAGGGTTAATTAGCTACGAGCAGTACTTC; V: TRBV6-1; length: 16; size: -; D: -; J: TRBJ2-7
CDR3: CASSRVGAVFEEQYF; DNA: TGTGCCAGCTCACGCGTGGGGGCGGTGTTTGAAGAGCAGTACTTC; V: TRBV18; length: 15; size: -; D: -; J: TRBJ2-7
CDR3: CAIRDEGLNEKLFF; DNA: TGTGCCATCCGCGATGAGGGCTTGAATGAAAAACTGTTTTTT; V: TRBV6-6; length: 14; size: few; D: -; J: TRBJ1-4
CDR3: CATSRVGSKGDTQYF; DNA: TGTGCCACCAGCAGAGTCGGGAGTAAGGGGGATACGCAGTATTTT; V: TRBV15; length: 15; size: -; D: -; J: TRBJ2-3